These 22 T cell receptor beta chains originate from one sample sequenced in a study of blood T cells in healthy people across ages. Alongside a J-beta primer mix, a sample-barcoded 5' primer served in a second PCR lasting about 7 to 12 cycles. TCRdb re-analysed the 5' RACE reads in MiXCR, keeping a single row per CDR3 protein. The sample consists of more than 650,000 distinct CDR3 sequences, under 30% of them appearing once. These data were also filed under a second study, of T cells of mothers and their children.

Sample: blood. All receptors come from a boy aged 5-17 years in good health.

This clonotype was counted between two and nine times. The junction does not match germline at one end; this may be a read error. The genes are TRBV7-8 and TRBJ2-5; perhaps TRBD1 as D (5 bases). In germline, CDR1 is SGHVS, CDR2 FQNEAQ. The CDR3 is made up of 14 amino acids. This chain's CDR3 is CASSLRRTKHLMNF. The CDR3 DNA reads TGTGCCAGCAGCTTGAGAAGGACAAAACATTTAATGAACTTC.

The rearrangement joins TRBV7-2 to TRBJ2-7; D possibly uses TRBD1 or TRBD2 (5 bases each). The CDR3 totals 14 residues. The germline V gene has CDR1 SGHTA and CDR2 FQGNSA. V was shortened by 5 bases and J by 11 bases, with 22 bases between the two germline ends. The CDR3 loop is CASSPAGTPGWKYF. For the CDR3, the DNA is TGTGCCAGCAGCCCCGCCGGGACCCCGGGATGGAAGTACTTC.

This clonotype was seen a handful of times. The chain joins TRBV27 to TRBJ1-4; D gene unclear. Germline assignment: CDR1 MNHEY and CDR2 SMNVEV (reference sequence). V was pared by 2 bases and J by 0 bases, with 16 bases between. The CDR3 runs to 18 residues. CDR3 protein: CASSLAHPLRATNEKLFF. CDR3 nucleotide sequence: TGTGCCAGCAGTTTAGCTCACCCCCTCAGAGCAACTAATGAAAAACTGTTTTTT. Full variable domain (rest looked up from reference TRBV27 and TRBJ1-4): EAQVTQNPRYLITVTGKKLTVTCSQNMNHEYMSWYRQDPGLGLRQIYYSMNVEVTDKGDVPEGYKVSRKEKRNFPLILESPSPNQTSLYFCASSLAHPLRATNEKLFFGSGTQLSVL.

This clonotype showed up just a few times. One end of the junction is discordant with germline, which a read error may explain. The chain combines TRBV10-3 with TRBJ2-1; 9 nucleotides align to TRBD2. The CDR3 consists of 17 residues. Germline lookup yields CDR1 ENHRY and CDR2 SYGVKD. Here the CDR3 DNA reads TGTGCCATTAGTGAGTCAAGGCTAGCGGGGACCTACAATGAGCAGTTCTTC. It yields the protein CAISESRLAGTYNEQFF.

The rearrangement links TRBV19 to TRBJ2-1; D might be TRBD1 (6 bases). Per germline, CDR1 LNHDA and CDR2 SQIVND (reference sequence). Trimming removed 9 bases at V and 15 bases at J, with 15 bases between. The CDR3 length is 10 residues. The CDR3 here is CARKGHTLFF. CDR3 sequence (DNA): TGTGCCAGGAAGGGACATACTCTGTTCTTC.

The V and J genes are TRBV29-1 and TRBJ1-2; D is perhaps TRBD1 (6 bases). With 6 bases removed from V and 6 bases from J, the gap between germline ends came to 20 bases. Germline lookup yields CDR1 SQVTM and CDR2 ANQGSEA. The CDR3 has 14 residues. The CDR3 protein is CSVGGQDNLDGYTF. The CDR3 DNA is TGCAGCGTCGGGGGCCAGGACAACTTGGATGGCTACACCTTC.

This clonotype was counted between two and nine times. V and J are TRBV13 and TRBJ2-4, with D possibly being TRBD2 (6 bases). CDR1 PRHDT and CDR2 FYEKMQ come from the germline V gene (reference sequence). V lost 6 bases to trimming and J lost 7 bases, with 13 bases between them. This CDR3 spans 13 amino acids. The CDR3 sequence is CASSSGGGNIQYF. The CDR3 region has the DNA TGTGCCAGCAGTTCCGGTGGGGGGAACATTCAGTACTTC.

This clonotype occurred a few times. At one end, the junction sequence differs from germline, possibly due to a read error. V usage is TRBV6-5 and J usage is TRBJ1-2; D uncertain. This CDR3 is built from 14 residues. In germline, CDR1 is MNHEY, CDR2 SVGAGI. The CDR3 region is CVSSYSQANYGYTF. The CDR3, as DNA: TGTGTCAGCAGTTACTCTCAAGCTAACTATGGCTACACCTTC.

This clonotype was observed a handful of times. This chain links TRBV7-2 with TRBJ2-7; 8 bases match TRBD1. The CDR3 contains 13 residues. V trimming: 3 bases; J trimming: 12 bases; junction bases outside the gene matches: 10. Germline loops: CDR1 SGHTA, CDR2 FQGNSA. CDR3 residues: CASSFSSTGDLYF. DNA for the CDR3: TGTGCCAGCAGCTTTTCCTCGACAGGGGATCTGTACTTC.

This clonotype has a handful of counts. The CDR3 coding sequence is TGTGCCACCAGCAGAGAACCCAAGGAGACCCAGTACTTC. Its protein product is CATSREPKETQYF. This chain joins TRBV15 and TRBJ2-1; D unresolved. The J call is uncertain, as TRBJ2-5 better fits the DNA end. The CDR3 extends over 13 amino acids. The germline gives CDR1 LNHNV, CDR2 YYDKDF (reference sequence).

The rearrangement uses TRBV10-3 and TRBJ2-5; unclear D gene. The CDR3 has 13 amino acids. V shed 4 bases and J shed 1 base, with 7 bases lying between them. The germline V gene has CDR1 ENHRY and CDR2 SYGVKD. The CDR3 nucleotides are TGTGCCATCAGTGCCGAAATCCAAGAGACCCAGTACTTC. Its protein is CAISAEIQETQYF.

This rearrangement joins TRBV5-1 to TRBJ1-3, with D possibly matching TRBD1 (6 bases). The germline gives CDR1 SGHRS, CDR2 YFSETQ. The ends were cut back, 4 bases at V and 7 bases at J, with 12 bases in the middle. This CDR3 has 13 residues. The CDR3 region has the DNA TGCGCCAGCAGCATACAGGGTGGTAACACCATATATTTT. Translated, it gives CASSIQGGNTIYF.

This clonotype turned up a few times. This chain links TRBV5-1 with TRBJ2-2, with no clear D. Trimming removed 2 bases at V and 2 bases at J, with 10 bases between. The V gene's germline CDR1 is SGHRS and CDR2 YFSETQ. The CDR3 covers 15 residues. For the CDR3, the DNA is TGCGCCAGCAGCTTAATCCCCGGAAACACCGGGGAGCTGTTTTTT. Translated, it gives CASSLIPGNTGELFF.

This clonotype was observed a few times. The gene calls are TRBV7-9 and TRBJ1-2; 8 nucleotides match TRBD1. This CDR3 is built from 17 residues. CDR1 and CDR2 (germline): SEHNR, FQNEAQ (reference sequence). V lost 4 bases to trimming and J lost 4 bases; unmatched junction nucleotides: 14. The CDR3 here is CASSSGQGTNTPYGYTF. CDR3 DNA: TGTGCCAGCAGCTCCGGACAGGGAACAAATACTCCCTATGGCTACACCTTC.

This clonotype was seen more than once but under ten times. J is TRBJ2-7 and V is TRBV27; TRBD2 might be the D (6 bases). CDR3 length: 15 amino acids. Germline lookup yields CDR1 MNHEY and CDR2 SMNVEV (reference sequence). The V and J ends lost 3 bases and 6 bases respectively, with 18 bases between them. The CDR3 reads CASSLGYMGGGEQYF. The CDR3 nucleotides are TGTGCCAGCAGTTTGGGCTATATGGGGGGAGGCGAGCAGTACTTC.

This clonotype came up a few times. The CDR3 sequence is CASGLGGLAGGKNIQYF. CDR3 nucleotide sequence: TGTGCTAGTGGTTTGGGGGGACTAGCGGGGGGCAAAAACATTCAGTACTTC. The V gene is TRBV12-5, the J gene TRBJ2-4; 15 nucleotides match TRBD2. There are 17 residues in the CDR3. V shed 1 base and J 3 bases; nucleotides not matched to a gene: 1. CDR1 and CDR2 from the germline V gene are LGHNT and FRNRAP.

Comment on this clonotype: An end of the junction does not agree with germline; a read error may underlie this. The chain uses TRBV9 and TRBJ2-5; D remains unclear. CDR1 SGDLS and CDR2 YYNGEE come from the germline V gene. The CDR3 length is 13 residues. The DNA for the CDR3 is TGTGCCAGCAGCGCCCCGTACCAGGAGACCCAGTACTTC. It translates to CASSAPYQETQYF.

This clonotype turned up a few times. V usage is TRBV11-2 and J usage is TRBJ2-7; D possibly corresponds to TRBD1 (6 bases). The V gene lost 5 bases and the J gene lost 1 base, with 21 bases spanning the gap. Per germline, CDR1 SGHAT and CDR2 FQNNGV. The length of the CDR3 is 17 residues. CDR3 amino acids: CASSADRFSGRSYEQYF. CDR3 coding DNA: TGTGCCAGCAGCGCTGACAGGTTTTCCGGAAGATCCTACGAGCAGTACTTC.

The V call is TRBV12-5, the J call TRBJ2-7; the D gene could be TRBD1 or TRBD2 (5 bases each). CDR1 and CDR2 from the germline V gene are LGHNT and FRNRAP. The CDR3 is made up of 16 amino acids. Trimming shortened V by 6 bases and J by 6 bases, and 24 bases separated the two germline ends. The CDR3 nucleotides are TGTGCTAGTGGCAGGAACCACGGTCCGGGGACGGGCGAGCAGTACTTC. This sequence encodes CASGRNHGPGTGEQYF. Filled out from reference TRBV12-5 and TRBJ2-7, the complete variable domain reads DARVTQTPRHKVTEMGQEVTMRCQPILGHNTVFWYRQTMMQGLELLAYFRNRAPLDDSGMPKDRFSAEMPDATLATLKIQPSEPRDSAVYFCASGRNHGPGTGEQYFGPGTRLTVT.

This clonotype has a handful of counts. The rearrangement links TRBV14 to TRBJ2-7; D is uncertain. The V end lost 0 bases, the J end lost 5 bases, and 17 bases lay between the germline ends. This CDR3 has 16 residues. Germline loops: CDR1 SGHDN, CDR2 FVKESK. CDR3 sequence reads: CASSQDLPAPLNEQYF. The CDR3 nucleotides read TGTGCCAGCAGCCAAGATCTCCCAGCCCCCTTGAACGAGCAGTACTTC.

This clonotype has only a few counts. The chain uses TRBV20-1 and TRBJ2-3; 12 bases align to TRBD2. V trimming: 5 bases; J trimming: 4 bases; junction bases outside the gene matches: 4. Germline V gene data show CDR1 as DFQATT and CDR2 as SNEGSKA (reference sequence). CDR3 length: 14 residues. Here the CDR3 reads CSAPTSGGSDTQYF. Written as DNA, the CDR3 is TGCAGTGCTCCCACTAGCGGGGGGTCAGATACGCAGTATTTT.

This clonotype was detected a few times. The V gene is TRBV7-3, the J gene TRBJ2-7; 8 bases match TRBD1. Unmatched junction bases numbered 9, after V lost 5 bases and J lost 3 bases. The CDR3 has 15 amino acids. The V gene's germline CDR1 is SGHTA and CDR2 FQGTGA. The CDR3 bases are TGTGCCAGCAGCCCCGCAGGACAGGGTATCTACGAGCAGTACTTC. It encodes CASSPAGQGIYEQYF.